Sequencing of this T cell receptor (beta chain) was carried out in a study of T cell responses to AZD1222 COVID-19 vaccine. Findings of the study overall: Repertoires in all cases were sampled only once the peak T cell response had passed. In a largely white British group with more females than males, clonal diversity was possibly underestimated. Vaccine-associated CD4 TCRs ranged over spike, dominating at 160-218 and 743-854.

The CDR3 extends over 15 amino acids. Unmatched junction bases numbered 1, after V lost 3 bases and J lost 2 bases. Per germline, CDR1 LNHNV and CDR2 YYDKDF (reference sequence). Concerning this clone: Antigen unknown.

Sequencing was performed with immunoSEQ multiplex PCR; in TCRdb, only in-frame clones are kept and a portion is missing. The sample lists more than 75,000 clones; around 82% were seen once. Material: peripheral blood, obtained 28 days after the second AZD1222 dose. The source of this sequence is an adult who received the AZD1222 COVID-19 vaccine. V usage is TRBV15 and J usage is TRBJ2-2; TRBD1 matches 9 bases. The CDR3 coding sequence is TGTGCCACCAGCAGGGACAGGGGTAACACCGGGGAGCTGTTTTTT. Amino acids: CATSRDRGNTGELFF.